This T cell receptor beta chain was sequenced during a study of T cell clusters in autoimmune cytopenias. This CDR3 spans 14 amino acids. Germline V gene lookup returns CDR1 SGHTA and CDR2 FQGNSA. One tube held mixed TRB-A and TRB-B primer pools for touch-down PCR. TCRdb re-called the multiplex PCR reads; every CDR3 protein appears as one record, without DNA. Listed are under 8,500 distinct CDR3 sequences; 9.5% to 10% falls within the top ten. Roughly 38,000 genome equivalents of blood DNA were amplified for TRB. The same data also went into a second study, on T cell repertoires in aging, cancer and after chemotherapy.

Input material: peripheral blood. This receptor was identified in a human donor in good health. The chain combines TRBV7-2 with TRBJ2-1. The CDR3 is CASSLLPFYNKQFF.